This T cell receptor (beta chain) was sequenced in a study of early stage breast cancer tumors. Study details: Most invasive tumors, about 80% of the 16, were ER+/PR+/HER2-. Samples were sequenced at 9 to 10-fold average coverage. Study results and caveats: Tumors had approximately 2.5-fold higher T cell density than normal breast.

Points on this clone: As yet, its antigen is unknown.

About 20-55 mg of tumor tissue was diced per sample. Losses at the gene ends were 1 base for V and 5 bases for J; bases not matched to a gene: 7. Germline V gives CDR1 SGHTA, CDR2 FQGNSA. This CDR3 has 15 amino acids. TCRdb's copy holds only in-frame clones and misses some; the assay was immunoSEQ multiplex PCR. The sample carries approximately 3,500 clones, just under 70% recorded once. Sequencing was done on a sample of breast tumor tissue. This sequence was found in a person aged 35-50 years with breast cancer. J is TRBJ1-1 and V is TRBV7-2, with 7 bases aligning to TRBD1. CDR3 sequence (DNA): TGTGCCAGCAGCTTAGATTACACAGGGGTTACTGAAGCTTTCTTT. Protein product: CASSLDYTGVTEAFF. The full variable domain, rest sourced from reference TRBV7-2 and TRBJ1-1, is GAGVSQSPSNKVTEKGKDVELRCDPISGHTALYWYRQSLGQGLEFLIYFQGNSAPDKSGLPSDRFSAERTGGSVSTLTIQRTQQEDSAVYLCASSLDYTGVTEAFFGQGTRLTVV.